Shown below are 13 T cell receptor beta chains from a single sample sequenced in a study of cytomegalovirus exposure and HLA in healthy donors. Primers: 60 Vbeta forward and 13 Jbeta reverse. Some clones are missing from TCRdb's copy, which holds only in-frame ones; the method was immunoSEQ multiplex PCR. The sample holds about 110,000 clones, 81% seen once. The sequenced sample consisted of PBMCs. The receptors derive from a man aged 25-40 years in good health and CMV-seronegative.

V gene TRBV18 combines with J gene TRBJ1-1; perhaps TRBD1 as D (6 bases). The germline gives CDR1 KGHSH, CDR2 LQKENI. Trimming removed 1 base at V and 4 bases at J, with 16 bases between. The CDR3 is made up of 16 amino acids. The CDR3 DNA reads TGTGCCAGCTCACCACTAGGGGGTGAAGTAAGCACTGAAGCTTTCTTT. Translating it yields CASSPLGGEVSTEAFF. The whole variable domain, filled in from reference TRBV18 and TRBJ1-1, reads NAGVMQNPRHLVRRRGQEARLRCSPMKGHSHVYWYRQLPEEGLKFMVYLQKENIIDESGMPKERFSAEFPKEGPSILRIQQVVRGDSAAYFCASSPLGGEVSTEAFFGQGTRLTVV.

The rearrangement joins TRBV7-9 to TRBJ1-1; unclear D gene. V lost 5 bases to trimming and J lost 7 bases, with 8 bases between them. The germline V gene has CDR1 SEHNR and CDR2 FQNEAQ (reference sequence). The CDR3 contains 11 residues. CDR3 sequence reads: CASSHTVEAFF. The CDR3 DNA is TGTGCCAGCAGCCATACGGTTGAAGCTTTCTTT. Supplemented by reference TRBV7-9 and TRBJ1-1, the full variable domain reads DTGVSQNPRHKITKRGQNVTFRCDPISEHNRLYWYRQTLGQGPEFLTYFQNEAQLEKSRLLSDRFSAERPKGSFSTLEIQRTEQGDSAMYLCASSHTVEAFFGQGTRLTVV.

This CDR3 reads CASSSIPGGIPYEQYF. The CDR3 DNA reads as TGTGCCAGCAGCTCTATCCCAGGGGGGATTCCCTACGAGCAGTACTTC. The chain couples TRBV11-2 to TRBJ2-7; D perhaps matches TRBD1 (7 bases). V was clipped by 4 bases and J by 2 bases, with 18 bases between them. CDR1 SGHAT and CDR2 FQNNGV come from the germline V gene. There are 16 residues in the CDR3.

This chain connects TRBV19 to TRBJ1-2; tentative D call: TRBD1 (5 bases). Trimming removed 5 bases from V and 2 bases from J, with 9 bases in between. The germline V gene encodes CDR1 LNHDA and CDR2 SQIVND (reference sequence). The CDR3 is 13 amino acids. CDR3 loop: CASSSSGNYGYTF. The CDR3 DNA reads TGTGCCAGTAGTTCATCAGGGAACTATGGCTACACCTTC.

The genes are TRBV27 and TRBJ2-7, with TRBD2 matching over 8 bases. The CDR3 totals 14 residues. Germline V gene lookup returns CDR1 MNHEY and CDR2 SMNVEV (reference sequence). With 5 bases clipped from V and 2 bases from J, the junction kept 5 bases outside the gene matches. Here the CDR3 reads CASSPRTSPYEQYF. The CDR3 coding sequence is TGTGCCAGCAGTCCAAGGACTAGCCCCTACGAGCAGTACTTC.

V usage is TRBV4-1 and J usage is TRBJ2-7, with a tentative D call TRBD2 (6 bases). Germline V gene lookup returns CDR1 MGHRA and CDR2 YSYEKL. This CDR3 spans 15 amino acids. The ends were cut back, 5 bases at V and 3 bases at J, with 17 bases in the middle. This CDR3 is CASSSQPGDFYEQYF. In nucleotides, the CDR3 is TGCGCCAGCAGCTCACAGCCCGGGGACTTCTACGAGCAGTACTTC.

The chain uses TRBV28 and TRBJ2-7; 7 bases fit TRBD2. Germline trimming cut 2 bases from V and 6 bases from J; bases unmatched to any gene: 7. Germline V gene sequence: CDR1 MDHEN, CDR2 SYDVKM. The CDR3 runs 14 residues. The CDR3 nucleotides are TGTGCCAGCAGTTTAGGCGGGAGCAATTCCGAGCAGTACTTC. The encoded protein is CASSLGGSNSEQYF.

The genes are TRBV29-1 and TRBJ1-2, with TRBD1 matching over 9 bases. J gave up 7 bases and V 1 base, and 1 base lay outside the gene matches. The germline CDR1 and CDR2 sequences are SQVTM and ANQGSEA. The length of the CDR3 is 12 residues. CDR3 nucleotide sequence: TGCAGCGTTGAAGGGACAGGGGCTGGCTACACCTTC. Its translation: CSVEGTGAGYTF.

The CDR3 sequence is CASSTGTNEKLFF. The CDR3, as DNA: TGTGCCAGTAGTACAGGGACTAATGAAAAACTGTTTTTT. This chain links TRBV19 with TRBJ1-4, with a weak D call TRBD1 (5 bases). The CDR3 spans 13 residues. Per the germline V gene, CDR1 is LNHDA and CDR2 is SQIVND (reference sequence). Deletions cut 4 bases from V and 2 bases from J, with 5 bases between.

In this sample, this clone turned up a few times. The rearrangement links TRBV5-1 to TRBJ1-5, with D possibly matching TRBD1 (5 bases). CDR3 length equals 14 residues. Trimming shortened V by 0 bases and J by 7 bases, and 11 bases separated the two germline ends. Germline-derived CDR1 and CDR2 are SGHRS and YFSETQ. CDR3 protein: CASSLGTSGQPQHF. The CDR3 region has the DNA TGCGCCAGCAGCTTGGGGACATCGGGCCAGCCCCAGCATTTT.

The chain recombines TRBV6-5 with TRBJ2-7; 7 bases match TRBD1. CDR1 and CDR2 (germline): MNHEY, SVGAGI. V shed 6 bases, J shed 6 bases, and the junction held 5 bases outside the gene matches. This CDR3 is built from 12 residues. The CDR3 here is CASSTGVAEQYF. CDR3 nucleotides: TGTGCCAGCAGCACAGGGGTAGCCGAGCAGTACTTC.

The chain couples TRBV4-2 to TRBJ2-7, with 10 bases lining up with TRBD1. The CDR3 is 14 residues long. Unmatched junction bases numbered 4, after V lost 4 bases and J lost 4 bases. Germline CDR1 reads LGHNA; CDR2 reads YNFKEQ. CDR3 residues: CASSLPGQGYEQYF. The DNA of the CDR3 is TGTGCCAGCAGCCTCCCGGGACAGGGGTACGAGCAGTACTTC.

The V and J genes are TRBV28 and TRBJ2-4, with D uncertain. Trimming took 5 bases from V and 0 from J, leaving 8 bases between them. This CDR3 is 14 amino acids long. Germline values: CDR1 MDHEN, CDR2 SYDVKM. CDR3 sequence (DNA): TGTGCCAGCAGTGGAACAGTAGCCAAAAACATTCAGTACTTC. This encodes CASSGTVAKNIQYF.